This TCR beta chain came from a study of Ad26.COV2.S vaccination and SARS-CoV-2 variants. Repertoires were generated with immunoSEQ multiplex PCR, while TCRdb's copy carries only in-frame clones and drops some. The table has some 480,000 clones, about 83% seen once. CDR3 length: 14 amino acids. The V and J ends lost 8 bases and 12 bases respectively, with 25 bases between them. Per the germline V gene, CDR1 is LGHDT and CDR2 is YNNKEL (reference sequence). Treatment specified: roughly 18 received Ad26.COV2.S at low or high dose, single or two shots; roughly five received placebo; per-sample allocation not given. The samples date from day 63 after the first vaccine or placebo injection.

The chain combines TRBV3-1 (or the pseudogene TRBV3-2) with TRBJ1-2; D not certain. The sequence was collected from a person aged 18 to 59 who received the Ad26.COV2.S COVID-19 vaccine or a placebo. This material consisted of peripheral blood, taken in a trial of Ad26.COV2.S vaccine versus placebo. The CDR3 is CASRPRRTEGIHTF. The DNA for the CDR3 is TGTGCCAGCCGACCAAGGCGAACGGAGGGCATCCACACCTTC.